This T cell receptor (beta chain) was identified in a study of blood T cells in healthy people across ages. Study-level information: Using template switching, researchers captured about one barcoded beta molecule for each two T cells. Study-level findings and limits: Diversity estimates from one million T cells were considered underestimates. Unknown CMV status may confound age-related changes in expanded clones. Observed TCR beta diversity showed a strong correlation with the percentage of naive T cells as measured by flow cytometry.

Concerning this clonotype: Its antigen is not known.

A J-beta primer mix and a sample-barcoded 5' primer were used in a second PCR of about 6 to 12 cycles. TCRdb fed the 5' RACE reads into MiXCR, producing one record per CDR3 protein. This table holds 600,000 or so distinct CDR3 sequences, 40% to 55% found once. Germline V lookup: CDR1 MGHRA, CDR2 YSYEKL. Losses at the gene ends were 0 bases for V and 1 base for J; bases not matched to a gene: 3. The CDR3 covers 16 residues. The clonotype was recovered from a man older than 75 in good health. The V call is TRBV4-1, the J call TRBJ2-4; TRBD2 matches at 7 bases. Sequenced input: blood. The CDR3 sequence is CASSQDVGGAKNIQYF. CDR3 nucleotides: TGCGCCAGCAGCCAAGATGTCGGGGGGGCCAAAAACATTCAGTACTTC.